A selection of T cell receptor beta chains follows, all from one sample in a study of graft-versus-host responses after intestinal transplantation. Data came from immunoSEQ multiplex PCR; TCRdb stores just in-frame clones and leaves some out. The sample carries about 100,000 clones, about 88% recorded once. No antigens are known for them. The sequences come from unstimulated CD4+ T cells sorted from spleen or lymph node cells, collected before intestinal transplant. These receptors originate from a human donor who received an intestinal transplant. Each CDR3 is given with its conserved first and last residue. Each record gives: V gene, clone size, D gene, J gene, CDR3 DNA, CDR3 protein. The D gene is left open where the match is weak. Size is omitted from some rows. Given values are once, few, many or a class for expanded clones.

TRBV21-1	few	-	TRBJ2-3	TGTGCCAGCAGCAAAGGGCGACAGGGGCGGACAGATACGCAGTATTTT	CASSKGRQGRTDTQYF
TRBV6-6	-	-	TRBJ2-7	TGTGCCAGCAGTTACTCAGGGGATGGTGCCGAGCAGTACTTC	CASSYSGDGAEQYF
TRBV4-1	few	-	TRBJ2-3	TGCGCCAGCAGCCATGGGGCGAGCACAGATACGCAGTATTTT	CASSHGASTDTQYF
TRBV5-1	-	-	TRBJ2-7	TGCGCCAGCAGCTTGGTTACCTCGAGCTCCTACGAGCAGTACTTC	CASSLVTSSSYEQYF
TRBV27	-	TRBD2	TRBJ2-7	TGTGCCAGCAGAAAACCACTAGCGGGAGTATACGAGCAGTACTTC	CASRKPLAGVYEQYF
TRBV6-1	-	-	TRBJ1-2	TGTGCCAGCAGTCCCTACAGGGTCTCTTACGGCTACACCTTC	CASSPYRVSYGYTF
TRBV7-9	-	-	TRBJ2-5	TGTGCCAGCAGCTTAGTCGGGGTGGAGACCCAGTACTTC	CASSLVGVETQYF
TRBV6-5	-	-	TRBJ1-2	TGTGCCAGCAGTTACCGAGTGGGCGGTGGCTACACCTTC	CASSYRVGGGYTF
TRBV19	-	-	TRBJ2-3	TGTGCCAGTAGTATAGCATCAGATACGCAGTATTTT	CASSIASDTQYF
TRBV5-1	-	TRBD2	TRBJ2-3	TGCGCCAGCAGCCGCCCCGATACTAGCGATGGGTATACAGATACGCAGTATTTT	CASSRPDTSDGYTDTQYF
TRBV6-6	-	-	TRBJ2-7	TGTGCCAGCAGGCCCAGGGTTCACAGCTCCTACGAGCAGTACTTC	CASRPRVHSSYEQYF
TRBV6-5	once	-	TRBJ2-3	TGTGCCAGCAGTTACTCGCGGGGCACAGATACGCAGTATTTT	CASSYSRGTDTQYF
TRBV19	few	-	TRBJ1-5	TGTGCCAGTACTGGACAGTCCTATAGCAATCAGCCCCAGCATTTT	CASTGQSYSNQPQHF
TRBV7-3	-	-	TRBJ2-2	TGTGCCAGCAGCCCCCGTTTTACCACGAACACCGGGGAGCTGTTTTTT	CASSPRFTTNTGELFF
TRBV9	-	TRBD2	TRBJ2-4	TGTGCCAGCAGCGTAGGCGGGAGCGGCAAAAACATTCAGTACTTC	CASSVGGSGKNIQYF
TRBV2	-	TRBD1	TRBJ1-6	TGTGCCAGCAGTTCCGACAGGGCCTATTCACCCCTCCACTTT	CASSSDRAYSPLHF
TRBV19	-	TRBD1	TRBJ1-4	TGTGCCAGTAGAAAGGGACAGGGAAGCGAAAAACTGTTTTTT	CASRKGQGSEKLFF
TRBV7-9	-	-	TRBJ2-7	TGTGCCAGCAGAGGGAGGGGGGGGGAGCAGTACTTC	CASRGRGGEQYF
TRBV18	-	-	TRBJ1-6	TGTGCCAGCTCACCGACAGCAGATAAGGGGCCCCTCCACTTT	CASSPTADKGPLHF
TRBV7-3	-	-	TRBJ2-1	TGTGCCAGCAGCTTAACGGGTCGGCTAGACTACAGTGAGCAGTTCTTC	CASSLTGRLDYSEQFF
TRBV2	-	-	TRBJ1-6	TGTGCCAGCAGTGGGGATTCACCCCTCCACTTT	CASSGDSPLHF
TRBV6-1	-	-	TRBJ2-5	TGTGCCAGCAGACAGGGCATTCAAGAGACCCAGTACTTC	CASRQGIQETQYF
TRBV2	-	TRBD2	TRBJ2-3	TGTGCCAGCAAACGACTAGCGGGTACAAACACAGATACGCAGTATTTT	CASKRLAGTNTDTQYF
TRBV30	-	-	TRBJ2-7	TGTGCCTGGAGTAATTCGGCCAGCAATCCGTACTTC	CAWSNSASNPYF
TRBV11-1	once	TRBD1	TRBJ2-2	TGTGCCAGCGTCCCCGGGACAGGGGACACCGGGGAGCTGTTTTTT	CASVPGTGDTGELFF
TRBV2	-	-	TRBJ1-1	TGTGCCGGCAACCCCTCGGGGGGGTGGGACACTGAAGCTTTCTTT	CAGNPSGGWDTEAFF
TRBV18	-	-	TRBJ2-7	TGTGCCAGCTCATCAGGGGGGCACGAGCAGTACTTC	CASSSGGHEQYF
TRBV7-9	-	-	TRBJ2-5	TGTGCCAGCAGCTTTGGCAGACAAGAGACCCAGTACTTC	CASSFGRQETQYF
TRBV6-1	once	TRBD1	TRBJ2-3	TGTGCCAGCAGTGAAGCGAGAGGGGGCGGAGCCACAGATACGCAGTATTTT	CASSEARGGGATDTQYF
TRBV28	-	TRBD1	TRBJ2-2	TGTGCCAGCAGCTCGACAGGGGAAAGAAACACCGGGGAGCTGTTTTTT	CASSSTGERNTGELFF
TRBV5-1	-	TRBD2	TRBJ2-7	TGCGCCAGCAGCTGGGAGGGAATCTCCTACGAGCAGTACTTC	CASSWEGISYEQYF
TRBV6-4	-	-	TRBJ1-2	TGTGCCAGCAGTGATCATGTTTCTGGGGCCTTCGGATATGGCTACACCTTC	CASSDHVSGAFGYGYTF
TRBV19	once	-	TRBJ1-5	TGTGCCAGTAGGCCCGGACAAGCCAATCAGCCCCAGCATTTT	CASRPGQANQPQHF
TRBV4-1	-	TRBD1	TRBJ2-1	TGCGCCAGCAGCCAAGAGGGGACAGGCCTAAACAATGAGCAGTTCTTC	CASSQEGTGLNNEQFF
TRBV2	-	-	TRBJ2-2	TGTGCCAGCAGCGGGTCCGGGGACGGGGAGCTGTTTTTT	CASSGSGDGELFF
TRBV5-1	-	-	TRBJ1-2	TGCGCCAGCAGCTTGGTCGGTTATGGCTACACCTTC	CASSLVGYGYTF
TRBV7-9	-	-	TRBJ2-3	TGTGCCAGCAGCACCGCCCCCTTACAGGGCGCTATGGCAGATACGCAGTATTTT	CASSTAPLQGAMADTQYF
TRBV5-1	-	-	TRBJ2-1	TGCGCCAGCACCCCCGGGAGTCGGAATGAGCAGTTCTTC	CASTPGSRNEQFF
TRBV5-1	-	-	TRBJ1-1	TGCGCCAGCAGCTGGGTGGAGGGGACGAACACTGAAGCTTTCTTT	CASSWVEGTNTEAFF